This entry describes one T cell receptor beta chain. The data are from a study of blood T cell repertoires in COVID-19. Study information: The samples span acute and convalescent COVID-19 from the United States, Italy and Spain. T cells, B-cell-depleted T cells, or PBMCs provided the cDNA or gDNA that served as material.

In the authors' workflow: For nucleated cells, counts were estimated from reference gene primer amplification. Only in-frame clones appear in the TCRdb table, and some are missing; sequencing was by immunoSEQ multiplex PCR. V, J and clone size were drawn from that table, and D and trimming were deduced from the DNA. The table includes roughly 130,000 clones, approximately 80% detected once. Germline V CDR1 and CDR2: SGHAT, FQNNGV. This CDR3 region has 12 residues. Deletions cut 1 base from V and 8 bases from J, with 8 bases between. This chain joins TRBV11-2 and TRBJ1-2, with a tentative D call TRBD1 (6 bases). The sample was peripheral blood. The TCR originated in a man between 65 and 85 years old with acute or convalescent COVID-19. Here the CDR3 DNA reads TGTGCCAGCAGCTTAGCAGGGGCCGGCTACACCTTC. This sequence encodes CASSLAGAGYTF.